This T cell receptor beta chain comes out of a study of blood T cell repertoires in COVID-19. Here immunoSEQ multiplex PCR was the method, and the copy in TCRdb shows in-frame clones only, minus some. This sample carries around 21,000 clones, roughly 84% of them seen once, and the ten largest clones take roughly 3.5%. The source of this sequence is a man aged 40-50 years with acute or convalescent COVID-19. Sequencing used peripheral blood.

CDR3 sequence: CASSYSSRPSYNEQFF. DNA of the CDR3: TGTGCCAGCAGTTATAGTTCCCGTCCATCCTACAATGAGCAGTTCTTC. The chain couples TRBV6-6 to TRBJ2-1; no clear D gene. V was shortened by 3 bases and J by 1 base, with 13 bases between the two germline ends. Germline V gene data show CDR1 as MNHNY and CDR2 as SVGAGI (reference sequence). The CDR3 covers 16 residues.